This T cell receptor beta chain was identified in a study of T cells expressing NK-cell markers. The CDR3 covers 14 residues. The germline V gene encodes CDR1 SGHVS and CDR2 FQNEAQ. TCRdb re-analyzed the 5' RACE reads; it lists each CDR3 protein once, without DNA. With approximately 170,000 distinct CDR3 sequences in the sample, the ten largest clones hold roughly a fifth. The V and J genes are TRBV7-8 and TRBJ1-2. The sequence was collected from a man aged 18 to 69 in good health. The sequencing sample was made of blood T cells: a sorted CD56 or NKG2C T cell subset, CD4+ or CD8+ T cells, or bulk PBMC T cells (not recorded which). CDR3 region: CASSPSADGYGYTF. Variable domain in full (rest from reference TRBV7-8 and TRBJ1-2): GAGVSQSPRYKVAKRGQDVALRCDPISGHVSLFWYQQALGQGPEFLTYFQNEAQLDKSGLPSDRFFAERPEGSVSTLKIQRTQQEDSAVYLCASSPSADGYGYTFGSGTRLTVV.